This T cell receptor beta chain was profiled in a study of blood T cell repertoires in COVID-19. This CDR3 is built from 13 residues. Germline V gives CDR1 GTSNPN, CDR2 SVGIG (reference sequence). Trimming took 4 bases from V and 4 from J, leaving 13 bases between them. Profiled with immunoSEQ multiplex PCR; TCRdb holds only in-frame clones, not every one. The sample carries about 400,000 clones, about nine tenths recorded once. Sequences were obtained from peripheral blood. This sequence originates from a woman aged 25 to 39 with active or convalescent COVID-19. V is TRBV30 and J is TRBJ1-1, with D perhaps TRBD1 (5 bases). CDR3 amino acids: CAWIRGIGTEAFF. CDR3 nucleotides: TGTGCCTGGATAAGGGGAATAGGCACTGAAGCTTTCTTT. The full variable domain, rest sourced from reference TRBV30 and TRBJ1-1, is SQTIHQWPATLVQPVGSPLSLECTVEGTSNPNLYWYRQAAGRGLQLLFYSVGIGQISSEVPQNLSASRPQDRQFILSSKKLLLSDSGFYLCAWIRGIGTEAFFGQGTRLTVV.